This T cell receptor (beta chain) was sequenced during a study of T cell responses to AZD1222 COVID-19 vaccine. This table comes from immunoSEQ multiplex PCR, and its TCRdb copy is limited to in-frame clones, with some not included. The sample yields 150,000 to 200,000 clones, about 92% seen once. This receptor was obtained from an adult who received the AZD1222 COVID-19 vaccine. The sample here was peripheral blood, taken 28 days after the second AZD1222 dose.

CDR3 nucleotide sequence: TGTGCCAGTAGTATAGTAGATCCGGCAGGGGAGGTGATCTACAATGAGCAGTTCTTC. Protein product: CASSIVDPAGEVIYNEQFF. V is TRBV19 and J is TRBJ2-1, with D perhaps given as TRBD1 or TRBD2 (6 bases each). CDR3 size: 19 residues. The germline V and J ends were trimmed by 1 base and 3 bases, with 22 bases remaining between them. Germline V lookup: CDR1 LNHDA, CDR2 SQIVND (reference sequence).